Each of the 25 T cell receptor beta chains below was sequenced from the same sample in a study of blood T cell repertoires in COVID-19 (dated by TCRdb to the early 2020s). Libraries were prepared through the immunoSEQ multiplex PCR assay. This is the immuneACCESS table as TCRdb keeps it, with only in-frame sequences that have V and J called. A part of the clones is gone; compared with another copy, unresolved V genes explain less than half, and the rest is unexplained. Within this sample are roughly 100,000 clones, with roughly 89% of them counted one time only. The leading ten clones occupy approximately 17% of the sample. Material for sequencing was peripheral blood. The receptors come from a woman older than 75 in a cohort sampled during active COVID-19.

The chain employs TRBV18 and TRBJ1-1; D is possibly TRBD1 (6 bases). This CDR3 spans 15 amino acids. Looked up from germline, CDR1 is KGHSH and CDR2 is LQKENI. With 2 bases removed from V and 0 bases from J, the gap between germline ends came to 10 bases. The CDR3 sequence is CASSPSTGMNTEAFF. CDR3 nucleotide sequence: TGTGCCAGCTCACCATCGACAGGTATGAACACTGAAGCTTTCTTT.

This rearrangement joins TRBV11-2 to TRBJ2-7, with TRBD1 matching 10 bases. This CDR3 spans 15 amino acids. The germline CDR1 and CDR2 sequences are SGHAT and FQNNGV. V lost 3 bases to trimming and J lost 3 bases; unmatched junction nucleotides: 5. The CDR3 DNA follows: TGTGCCAGCAGCTTCTCGACAGGGGGCATCTACGAGCAGTACTTC. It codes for CASSFSTGGIYEQYF.

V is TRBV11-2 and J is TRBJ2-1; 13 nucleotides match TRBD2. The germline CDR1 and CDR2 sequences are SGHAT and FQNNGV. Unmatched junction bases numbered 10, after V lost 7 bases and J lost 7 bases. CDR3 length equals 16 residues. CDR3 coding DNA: TGTGCCAGCATCAAACTAGCGGGGGGGCCGTGGAATGAGCAGTTCTTC. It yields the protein CASIKLAGGPWNEQFF.

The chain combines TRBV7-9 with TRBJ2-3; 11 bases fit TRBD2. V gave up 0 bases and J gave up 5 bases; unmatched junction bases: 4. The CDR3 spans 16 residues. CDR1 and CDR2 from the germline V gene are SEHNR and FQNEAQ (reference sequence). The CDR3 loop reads CASSLATGTSGDTQYF. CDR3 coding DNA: TGTGCCAGCAGCTTAGCAACCGGGACTAGCGGAGATACGCAGTATTTT. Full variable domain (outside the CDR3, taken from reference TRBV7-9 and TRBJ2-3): DTGVSQNPRHKITKRGQNVTFRCDPISEHNRLYWYRQTLGQGPEFLTYFQNEAQLEKSRLLSDRFSAERPKGSFSTLEIQRTEQGDSAMYLCASSLATGTSGDTQYFGPGTRLTVL.

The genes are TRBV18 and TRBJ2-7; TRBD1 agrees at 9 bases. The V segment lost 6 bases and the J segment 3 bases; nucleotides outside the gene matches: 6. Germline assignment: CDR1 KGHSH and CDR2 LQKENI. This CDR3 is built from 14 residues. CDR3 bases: TGTGCCAGCTCTCCGACAGGGGGGGTCTACGAGCAGTACTTC. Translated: CASSPTGGVYEQYF.

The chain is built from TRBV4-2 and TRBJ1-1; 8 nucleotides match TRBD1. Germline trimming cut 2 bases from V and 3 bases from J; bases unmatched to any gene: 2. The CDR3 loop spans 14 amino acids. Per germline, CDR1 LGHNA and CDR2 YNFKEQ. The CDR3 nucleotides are TGTGCCAGCAGCCAACAGACAGGGGACACTGAAGCTTTCTTT. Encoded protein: CASSQQTGDTEAFF.

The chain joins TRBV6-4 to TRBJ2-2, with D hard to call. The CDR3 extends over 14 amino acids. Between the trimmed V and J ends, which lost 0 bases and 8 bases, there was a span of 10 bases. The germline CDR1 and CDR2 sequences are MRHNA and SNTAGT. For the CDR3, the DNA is TGTGCCAGCAGTGACTCGGCCACACCGGGGGAGCTGTTTTTT. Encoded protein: CASSDSATPGELFF.

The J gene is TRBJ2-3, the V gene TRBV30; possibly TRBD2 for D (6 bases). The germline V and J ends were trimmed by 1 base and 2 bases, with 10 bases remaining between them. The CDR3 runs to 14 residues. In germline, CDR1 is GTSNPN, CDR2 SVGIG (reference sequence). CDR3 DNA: TGTGCCTGGAGTGGGGAGGATAACACAGATACGCAGTATTTT. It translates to CAWSGEDNTDTQYF.

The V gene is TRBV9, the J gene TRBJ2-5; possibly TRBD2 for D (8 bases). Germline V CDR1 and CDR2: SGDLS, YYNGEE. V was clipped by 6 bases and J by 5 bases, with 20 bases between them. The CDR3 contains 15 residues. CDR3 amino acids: CASTLRGGGGETQYF. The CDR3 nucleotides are TGTGCCAGCACCCTCCGAGGGGGCGGGGGGGAGACCCAGTACTTC.

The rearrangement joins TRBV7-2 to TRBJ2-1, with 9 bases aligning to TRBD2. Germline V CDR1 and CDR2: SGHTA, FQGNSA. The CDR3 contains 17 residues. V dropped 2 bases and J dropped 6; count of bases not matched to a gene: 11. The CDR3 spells CASSLMVVSGRVNEQFF. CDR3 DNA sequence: TGTGCCAGCAGCTTAATGGTAGTTAGCGGGAGAGTCAATGAGCAGTTCTTC.

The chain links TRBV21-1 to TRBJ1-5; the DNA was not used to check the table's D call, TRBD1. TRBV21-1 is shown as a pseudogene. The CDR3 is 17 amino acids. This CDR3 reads CASSKETGPHSNQPQHF. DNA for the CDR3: TGTGCCAGCAGCAAAGAAACAGGCCCTCATAGCAATCAGCCCCAGCATTTT.

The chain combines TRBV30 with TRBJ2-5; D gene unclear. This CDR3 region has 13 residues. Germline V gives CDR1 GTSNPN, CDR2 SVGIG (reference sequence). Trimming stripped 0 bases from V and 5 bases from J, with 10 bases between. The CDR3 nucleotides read TGTGCCTGGAGTGTACGGTTGGTGGAGACCCAGTACTTC. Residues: CAWSVRLVETQYF.

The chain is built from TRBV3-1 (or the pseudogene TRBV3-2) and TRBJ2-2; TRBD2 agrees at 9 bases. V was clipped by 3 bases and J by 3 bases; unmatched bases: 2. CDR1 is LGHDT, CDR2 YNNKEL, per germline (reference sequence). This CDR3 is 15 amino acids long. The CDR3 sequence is CASSQRGGDTGELFF. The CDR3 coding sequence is TGTGCCAGCAGCCAGCGGGGGGGCGACACCGGGGAGCTGTTTTTT.

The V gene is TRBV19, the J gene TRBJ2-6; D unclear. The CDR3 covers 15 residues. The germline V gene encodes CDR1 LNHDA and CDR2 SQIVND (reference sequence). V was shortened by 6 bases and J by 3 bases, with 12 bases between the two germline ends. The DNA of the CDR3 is TGTGCCAGTAGACAGTCAGAACTTGGGGCCAACGTCCTGACTTTC. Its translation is CASRQSELGANVLTF.

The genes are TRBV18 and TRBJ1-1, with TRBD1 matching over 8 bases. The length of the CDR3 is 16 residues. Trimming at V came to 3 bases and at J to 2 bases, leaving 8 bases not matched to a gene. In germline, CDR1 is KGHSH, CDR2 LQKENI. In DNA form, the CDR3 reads TGTGCCAGCTCACCTACAGGGACAGGACCTAACACTGAAGCTTTCTTT. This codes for CASSPTGTGPNTEAFF.

The CDR3 is CASSIEILQPQHF. The CDR3 nucleotides read TGTGCCAGTAGTATAGAAATCCTTCAGCCCCAGCATTTT. This chain uses TRBV19 with TRBJ1-5; no clear D gene. V shed 0 bases and J shed 6 bases, with 6 bases lying between them. The CDR3 loop spans 13 amino acids. The germline V gene has CDR1 LNHDA and CDR2 SQIVND (reference sequence).

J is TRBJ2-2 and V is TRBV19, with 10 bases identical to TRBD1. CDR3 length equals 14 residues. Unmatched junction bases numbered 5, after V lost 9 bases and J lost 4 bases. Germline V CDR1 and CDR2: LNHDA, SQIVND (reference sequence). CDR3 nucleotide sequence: TGTGCCAGCCGACAGGGGGCGGGCACCGGGGAGCTGTTTTTT. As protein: CASRQGAGTGELFF.

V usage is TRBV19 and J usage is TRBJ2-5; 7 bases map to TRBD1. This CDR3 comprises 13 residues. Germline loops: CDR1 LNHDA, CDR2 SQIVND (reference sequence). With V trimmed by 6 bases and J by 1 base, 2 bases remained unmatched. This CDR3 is CASSGTVQETQYF. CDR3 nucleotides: TGTGCCAGTAGCGGGACAGTCCAAGAGACCCAGTACTTC. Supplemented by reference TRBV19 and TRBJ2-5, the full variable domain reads DGGITQSPKYLFRKEGQNVTLSCEQNLNHDAMYWYRQDPGQGLRLIYYSQIVNDFQKGDIAEGYSVSREKKESFPLTVTSAQKNPTAFYLCASSGTVQETQYFGPGTRLLVL.

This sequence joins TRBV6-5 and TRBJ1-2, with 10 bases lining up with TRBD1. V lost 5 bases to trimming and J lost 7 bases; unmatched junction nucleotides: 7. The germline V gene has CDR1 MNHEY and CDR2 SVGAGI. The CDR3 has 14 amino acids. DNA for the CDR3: TGTGCCAGCAGTCTCCGACAGGGGGCGAGTGGCTACACCTTC. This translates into CASSLRQGASGYTF.

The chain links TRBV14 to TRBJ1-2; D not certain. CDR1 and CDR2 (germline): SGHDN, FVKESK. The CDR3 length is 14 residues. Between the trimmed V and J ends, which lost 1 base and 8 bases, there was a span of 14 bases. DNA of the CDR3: TGTGCCAGCAGCCAAGTGGCCGCGGGCCTAGGCTACACCTTC. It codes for CASSQVAAGLGYTF.

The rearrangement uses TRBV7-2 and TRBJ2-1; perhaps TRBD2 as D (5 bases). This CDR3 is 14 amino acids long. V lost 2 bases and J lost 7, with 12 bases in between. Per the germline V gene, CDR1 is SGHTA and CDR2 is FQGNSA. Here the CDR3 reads CASSLRRAVNEQFF. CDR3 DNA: TGTGCCAGCAGCTTAAGACGAGCGGTTAATGAGCAGTTCTTC.

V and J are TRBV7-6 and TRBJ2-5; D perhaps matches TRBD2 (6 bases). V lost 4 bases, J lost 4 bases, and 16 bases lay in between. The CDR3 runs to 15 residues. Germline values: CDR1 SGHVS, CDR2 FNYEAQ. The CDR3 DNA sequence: TGTGCCAGCAGCTCTACGAGGTGGGGACTAGAGACCCAGTACTTC. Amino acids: CASSSTRWGLETQYF.

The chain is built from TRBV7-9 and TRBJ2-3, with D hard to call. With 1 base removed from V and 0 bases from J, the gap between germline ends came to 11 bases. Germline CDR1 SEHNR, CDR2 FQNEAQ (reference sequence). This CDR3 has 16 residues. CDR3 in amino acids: CASSLVGGTSTDTQYF. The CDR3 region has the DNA TGTGCCAGCAGCTTAGTAGGCGGAACTAGCACAGATACGCAGTATTTT.

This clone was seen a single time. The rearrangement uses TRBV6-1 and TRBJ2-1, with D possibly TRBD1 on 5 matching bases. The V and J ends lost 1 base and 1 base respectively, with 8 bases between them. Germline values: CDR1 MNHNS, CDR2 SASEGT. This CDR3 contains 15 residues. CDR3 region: CASSEDRWSYNEQFF. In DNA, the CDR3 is TGTGCCAGCAGTGAAGACAGGTGGTCCTACAATGAGCAGTTCTTC.

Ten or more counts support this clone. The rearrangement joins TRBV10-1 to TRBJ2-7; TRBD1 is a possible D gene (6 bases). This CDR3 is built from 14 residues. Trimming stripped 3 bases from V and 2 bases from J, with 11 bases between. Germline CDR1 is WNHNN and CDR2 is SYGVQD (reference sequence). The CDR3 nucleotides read TGCGCCAGCAGTGAAACAGGGCCGACCTACGAGCAGTACTTC. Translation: CASSETGPTYEQYF.